The 22 T cell receptor beta chains given below trace back to one sample, sequenced in a study of blood T cell repertoires in COVID-19. Method: immunoSEQ multiplex PCR; TCRdb's copy keeps in-frame clones and lacks some. Among just over 200,000 clones, under 90% were seen once, and the ten largest hold approximately 5.9%. Sequenced sample: peripheral blood. These receptors all stem from a man older than 75 with acute or convalescent COVID-19.

The chain couples TRBV19 to TRBJ2-2; 8 nucleotides line up with TRBD2. CDR3 size: 14 residues. Germline lookup yields CDR1 LNHDA and CDR2 SQIVND (reference sequence). The V gene end was trimmed by 7 bases and the J gene end by 4 bases; junction bases not matched to a gene: 5. The CDR3 sequence: CASNLAGGTGELFF. The CDR3 DNA reads TGTGCCAGTAATCTAGCGGGCGGCACCGGGGAGCTGTTTTTT.

This chain connects TRBV28 to TRBJ1-5, with a possible D match to TRBD1 (5 bases). The V gene's germline CDR1 is MDHEN and CDR2 SYDVKM. V was pared by 3 bases and J by 6 bases, with 18 bases between. The CDR3 is 16 residues long. The CDR3, as DNA: TGTGCCAGCAGTTTCGTAGTCAGGTTTAGGGGTCAGCCCCAGCATTTT. Residues: CASSFVVRFRGQPQHF.

This rearrangement joins TRBV28 to TRBJ2-2; 10 bases are shared with TRBD2. The CDR3 extends over 15 amino acids. V lost 6 bases to trimming and J lost 7 bases; unmatched junction nucleotides: 8. Germline V gives CDR1 MDHEN, CDR2 SYDVKM. In nucleotides, the CDR3 is TGTGCCAGCAGCCTAAGCGGGAGGGCCCTCGGGGAGCTGTTTTTT. As protein: CASSLSGRALGELFF.

Only one count was recorded for this clone. This sequence joins TRBV7-2 and TRBJ2-7, with D perhaps matching TRBD1 (5 bases). Germline V CDR1 and CDR2: SGHTA, FQGNSA. The CDR3 has 15 residues. The ends were cut back, 1 base at V and 0 bases at J, with 10 bases in the middle. CDR3 nucleotide sequence: TGTGCCAGCAGCTTAGTACAGGATAGCTCCTACGAGCAGTACGTC. Protein sequence: CASSLVQDSSYEQYV.

The V and J genes are TRBV2 and TRBJ1-5; D perhaps matches TRBD1 (6 bases). From germline, CDR1 is SNHLY and CDR2 FYNNEI. The CDR3 runs to 14 residues. Deletions cut 6 bases from V and 0 bases from J, with 9 bases between. The DNA of the CDR3 is TGTGCCAGCAGAAACAGGGATAGCAATCAGCCCCAGCATTTT. This gives the protein CASRNRDSNQPQHF.

The chain carries TRBV30 and TRBJ2-5; 7 bases fit TRBD2. CDR3 size: 14 residues. The germline V gene encodes CDR1 GTSNPN and CDR2 SVGIG (reference sequence). J gave up 2 bases and V 1 base, and 4 bases lay outside the gene matches. CDR3 bases: TGTGCCTGGAGTGGGGTCGGGGGGCAAGAGACCCAGTACTTC. Protein: CAWSGVGGQETQYF.

The chain links TRBV28 to TRBJ2-7; TRBD1 is a possible D gene (6 bases). Between the trimmed V and J ends, which lost 2 bases and 6 bases, there was a span of 29 bases. CDR1 MDHEN and CDR2 SYDVKM come from the germline V gene. The CDR3 runs to 19 residues. The CDR3 sequence: CASSLPGRMRSGVAGEQYF. CDR3 in DNA: TGTGCCAGCAGTTTACCGGGACGGATGAGATCAGGGGTGGCGGGCGAGCAGTACTTC. Filled out from reference TRBV28 and TRBJ2-7, the complete variable domain reads DVKVTQSSRYLVKRTGEKVFLECVQDMDHENMFWYRQDPGLGLRLIYFSYDVKMKEKGDIPEGYSVSREKKERFSLILESASTNQTSMYLCASSLPGRMRSGVAGEQYFGPGTRLTVT.

The genes are TRBV24-1 and TRBJ1-5; TRBD1 matches 10 bases. CDR1 and CDR2 from the germline V gene are KGHDR and SFDVKD. Unmatched junction bases numbered 8, after V lost 4 bases and J lost 0 bases. This CDR3 is built from 18 residues. The CDR3 reads CATSEQGTGANSNQPQHF. CDR3 DNA sequence: TGTGCCACCAGTGAGCAAGGGACAGGGGCAAATAGCAATCAGCCCCAGCATTTT.

A remark on this clone: Other DNA sequences of this sample code for an identical CDR3. This chain joins TRBV7-2 and TRBJ2-2; 13 positions agree with TRBD2. Germline V gives CDR1 SGHTA, CDR2 FQGNSA. This CDR3 is built from 16 residues. V shed 1 base, J shed 5 bases, and the junction held 1 base outside the gene matches. The CDR3 sequence: CASSLVLAGGTGELFF. CDR3 nucleotide sequence: TGTGCCAGCAGCTTAGTACTAGCGGGAGGGACCGGGGAGCTGTTTTTT.

The chain joins TRBV30 to TRBJ2-5; TRBD2 is a possible D gene (5 bases). V was clipped by 0 bases and J by 4 bases, with 12 bases between them. The CDR3 runs to 14 residues. The V gene's germline CDR1 is GTSNPN and CDR2 SVGIG (reference sequence). CDR3 residues: CAWSVRGIRETQYF. In DNA, the CDR3 is TGTGCCTGGAGTGTACGGGGTATCCGAGAGACCCAGTACTTC.

As to this clone: The sample carries other DNA sequences with the same CDR3. The chain employs TRBV28 and TRBJ2-3, with a weak D call TRBD2 (5 bases). The germline CDR1 and CDR2 sequences are MDHEN and SYDVKM. Trimming pared 9 bases from V and 0 bases from J, leaving 7 bases between. CDR3 length equals 12 residues. CDR3 in amino acids: CASRTSTDTQYF. Written as DNA, the CDR3 is TGTGCCAGTCGGACTAGCACAGATACGCAGTATTTT. Together with reference TRBV28 and TRBJ2-3, the CDR3 gives the full variable domain: DVKVTQSSRYLVKRTGEKVFLECVQDMDHENMFWYRQDPGLGLRLIYFSYDVKMKEKGDIPEGYSVSREKKERFSLILESASTNQTSMYLCASRTSTDTQYFGPGTRLTVL.

This clone was seen a few times. This sequence joins TRBV15 and TRBJ2-2; 10 bases map to TRBD2. The V and J ends lost 1 base and 1 base, in that order; junction bases with no gene match: 0. Germline V CDR1 and CDR2: LNHNV, YYDKDF (reference sequence). This CDR3 is built from 16 residues. CDR3 sequence: CATSRGLAGNTGELFF. CDR3 nucleotide sequence: TGTGCCACCAGCAGAGGACTAGCGGGGAACACCGGGGAGCTGTTTTTT.

The rearrangement joins TRBV4-2 to TRBJ1-2; D possibly corresponds to TRBD1 (5 bases). V dropped 0 bases and J dropped 3 bases, with 17 bases sitting between them. The CDR3 is 17 residues long. Germline-derived CDR1 and CDR2 are LGHNA and YNFKEQ. The CDR3 here is CASSQDSRGTGYYGYTF. DNA for the CDR3: TGTGCCAGCAGCCAAGATAGTCGGGGGACGGGTTACTATGGCTACACCTTC.

This CDR3 reads CASSQGNYNTEAFF. CDR3 coding DNA: TGTGCCAGCAGCCAAGGGAACTATAACACTGAAGCTTTCTTT. V gene TRBV3-1 (or the pseudogene TRBV3-2) combines with J gene TRBJ1-1, with D unclear. The CDR3 runs to 14 residues. Germline V gene data show CDR1 as LGHDT and CDR2 as YNNKEL (reference sequence). Trimming removed 1 base from V and 2 bases from J, with 8 bases in between.

V gene TRBV27 combines with J gene TRBJ2-1, with 12 bases matching TRBD1. Per the germline V gene, CDR1 is MNHEY and CDR2 is SMNVEV (reference sequence). This CDR3 has 16 amino acids. Unmatched junction bases numbered 11, after V lost 9 bases and J lost 5 bases. The CDR3 region is CASRSPGQGANNEQFF. The CDR3 DNA reads as TGTGCCAGTCGCTCACCGGGACAGGGGGCGAACAATGAGCAGTTCTTC.

The rearrangement uses TRBV2 and TRBJ2-7; 10 bases line up with TRBD2. Trimming removed 5 bases from V and 2 bases from J; junction bases left unmatched: 6. Germline V gene lookup returns CDR1 SNHLY and CDR2 FYNNEI. The CDR3 sequence is 15 residues long. CDR3 amino acids: CASSLGLADPYEQYF. The CDR3 DNA follows: TGTGCCAGCAGTCTCGGACTAGCGGACCCCTACGAGCAGTACTTC.

V gene TRBV30 combines with J gene TRBJ1-1; D gene uncertain. This CDR3 region has 14 residues. With 5 bases removed from V and 0 bases from J, the gap between germline ends came to 13 bases. CDR1 is GTSNPN, CDR2 SVGIG, per germline (reference sequence). CDR3 DNA sequence: TGTGCCTGGCTCCGAGTCGCGTTGAACACTGAAGCTTTCTTT. Residues: CAWLRVALNTEAFF.

The V gene is TRBV9, the J gene TRBJ2-2, with 15 bases aligning to TRBD2. V lost 4 bases to trimming and J lost 4 bases; unmatched junction nucleotides: 11. Germline lookup yields CDR1 SGDLS and CDR2 YYNGEE. CDR3 length: 19 residues. DNA for the CDR3: TGTGCCAGCAGCAGGGACAGGGTGGGACTAGCGGGAGGCACCGGGGAGCTGTTTTTT. Protein product: CASSRDRVGLAGGTGELFF.

CDR3 nucleotide sequence: TGTGCCAGCAGTCGGACTATCTCCACCGGGGAGCTGTTTTTT. Its protein product is CASSRTISTGELFF. The rearrangement uses TRBV2 and TRBJ2-2; D is perhaps TRBD2 (6 bases). The CDR3 runs to 14 residues. CDR1 is SNHLY, CDR2 FYNNEI, per germline. V lost 5 bases, J lost 4 bases, and 11 bases lay in between.

The chain has TRBV24-1 and TRBJ1-1; no firm D call. Trimming removed 7 bases at V and 2 bases at J, with 10 bases between. CDR3 length: 13 residues. In germline, CDR1 is KGHDR, CDR2 SFDVKD. The DNA of the CDR3 is TGTGCCACCAGATCCACGGGTAACACTGAAGCTTTCTTT. The encoded protein is CATRSTGNTEAFF.

The chain couples TRBV19 to TRBJ1-1; D not certain. In germline, CDR1 is LNHDA, CDR2 SQIVND (reference sequence). V shed 8 bases and J shed 3 bases, with 13 bases lying between them. CDR3 size: 13 residues. CDR3 nucleotide sequence: TGTGCCAGTCAACCACCAGGTTACACTGAAGCTTTCTTT. Residues: CASQPPGYTEAFF.

This clone appeared once. The rearrangement joins TRBV28 to TRBJ2-1; 8 nucleotides match TRBD1. The CDR3 has 18 residues. After removal of 10 bases from V and 1 base from J, the junction contained 18 bases not matched to a gene. Germline lookup yields CDR1 MDHEN and CDR2 SYDVKM. The chain's CDR3 is CATTQPRGQPYSYNEQFF. The CDR3 bases are TGTGCCACCACTCAACCCAGGGGGCAACCCTATTCCTACAATGAGCAGTTCTTC.